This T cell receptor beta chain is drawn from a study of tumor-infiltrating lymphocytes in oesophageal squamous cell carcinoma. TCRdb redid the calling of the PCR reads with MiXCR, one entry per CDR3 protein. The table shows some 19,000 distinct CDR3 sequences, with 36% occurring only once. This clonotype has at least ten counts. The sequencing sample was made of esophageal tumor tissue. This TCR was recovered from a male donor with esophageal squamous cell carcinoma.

CDR3 in amino acids: CASNWGPGTGELFF. The CDR3 nucleotides are TGTGCCAGTAACTGGGGGCCGGGGACCGGGGAGCTGTTTTTT. The rearrangement joins TRBV19 to TRBJ2-2, with D possibly being TRBD1 (6 bases). The germline V gene has CDR1 LNHDA and CDR2 SQIVND (reference sequence). The CDR3 extends over 14 amino acids. Trimming pared 7 bases from V and 5 bases from J, leaving 14 bases between.